The clone carrying this TCR beta chain showed up just once. The data were obtained in a study of blood T cell repertoires in COVID-19. The wider study: Material from acute and convalescent COVID-19 was sourced from the United States, Italy and Spain. T cells, B-cell-depleted T cells, or PBMCs provided the cDNA or gDNA that served as material.

From germline, CDR1 is LNHDA and CDR2 SQIVND (reference sequence). The CDR3 is 15 amino acids. Between the trimmed V and J ends, which lost 5 bases and 0 bases, there was a span of 13 bases. As processed by the authors: Estimates of nucleated cell counts were drawn from the amplification of reference gene primers. The table came from immunoSEQ multiplex PCR; TCRdb's copy has only in-frame clones and leaves some out. D and trimming come from the DNA, and the V and J calls and clone size come from that table. The repertoire consists of about 50,000 clones, with 85% to 95% occurring once and the leading ten covering approximately 3%.

This clonotype originated in a human donor in a cohort sampled during active COVID-19. Sequencing used peripheral blood. The genes are TRBV19 and TRBJ2-5; D not certain. The CDR3 loop reads CASSPNNWYQETQYF. The CDR3 region has the DNA TGTGCCAGTAGTCCCAACAATTGGTACCAAGAGACCCAGTACTTC.